A selection of T cell receptor beta chains follows, all from one sample in a study of blood T cell repertoires in COVID-19. Data came from immunoSEQ multiplex PCR; TCRdb stores just in-frame clones and leaves some out. The repertoire holds about 130,000 clones, with roughly 86% as singletons. Input material: peripheral blood. These receptors were obtained from a woman aged 55 to 70 with acute or convalescent COVID-19. Both conserved end residues are part of each CDR3. The order of the fields is CDR3 protein, CDR3 DNA, V gene, J gene, D gene, clone size. D genes are given only for firm matches. Clone size is stated in some rows and not others, as once, few, many or a class when expanded.

cdr3_aa: CAWSATGLSRYTEAFF
cdr3_nt: TGTGCCTGGAGTGCAACAGGGTTATCTCGGTACACTGAAGCTTTCTTT
v_call: TRBV30
j_call: TRBJ1-1
d_call: .
clone_size: .

cdr3_aa: CASSRRGETQYF
cdr3_nt: TGTGCCAGCAGCCGGCGGGGTGAGACCCAGTACTTC
v_call: TRBV12-3/TRBV12-4
j_call: TRBJ2-5
d_call: .
clone_size: .

cdr3_aa: CASSEGEADTQYF
cdr3_nt: TGTGCCAGCAGTGAGGGAGAAGCGGATACGCAGTATTTT
v_call: TRBV2
j_call: TRBJ2-3
d_call: .
clone_size: few

cdr3_aa: CASSQVALRGGDRWETQYF
cdr3_nt: TGTGCCAGCAGCCAAGTCGCTCTCCGGGGGGGGGATCGCTGGGAGACCCAGTACTTC
v_call: TRBV3-1/TRBV3-2
j_call: TRBJ2-5
d_call: TRBD2
clone_size: .

cdr3_aa: CASSIAGANTEAFF
cdr3_nt: TGTGCCAGTAGTATTGCAGGTGCGAACACTGAAGCTTTCTTT
v_call: TRBV19
j_call: TRBJ1-1
d_call: .
clone_size: .

cdr3_aa: CASSEQRYGYTF
cdr3_nt: TGTGCCAGCAGTGAACAGCGCTATGGCTACACCTTC
v_call: TRBV25-1
j_call: TRBJ1-2
d_call: .
clone_size: .

cdr3_aa: CASSREGQGDQPQHF
cdr3_nt: TGTGCCAGCAGTCGTGAGGGACAGGGCGATCAGCCCCAGCATTTT
v_call: TRBV7-2
j_call: TRBJ1-5
d_call: TRBD1
clone_size: .

cdr3_aa: CASTRGDRGYTDTQYF
cdr3_nt: TGTGCCAGTACCCGTGGGGACAGGGGGTACACAGATACGCAGTATTTT
v_call: TRBV19
j_call: TRBJ2-3
d_call: TRBD1
clone_size: .

cdr3_aa: CASSTTQTGGTEAFF
cdr3_nt: TGTGCCAGTAGTACGACCCAGACAGGGGGCACTGAAGCTTTCTTT
v_call: TRBV19
j_call: TRBJ1-1
d_call: TRBD1
clone_size: .

cdr3_aa: CASSSGRVAGPYNEQFF
cdr3_nt: TGTGCCAGCAGCTCGGGCAGGGTAGCAGGCCCCTACAATGAGCAGTTCTTC
v_call: TRBV5-5
j_call: TRBJ2-1
d_call: .
clone_size: .